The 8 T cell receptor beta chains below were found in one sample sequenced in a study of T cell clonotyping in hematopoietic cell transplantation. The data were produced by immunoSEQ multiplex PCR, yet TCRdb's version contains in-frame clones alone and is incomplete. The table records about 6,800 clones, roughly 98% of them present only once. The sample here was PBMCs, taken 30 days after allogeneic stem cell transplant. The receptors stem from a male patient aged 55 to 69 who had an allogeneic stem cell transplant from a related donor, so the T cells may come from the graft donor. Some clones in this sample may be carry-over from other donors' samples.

The CDR3 is CASSKRQVGDGYTF. The CDR3 DNA reads TGTGCCAGCAGCAAAAGACAGGTGGGGGATGGCTACACCTTC. The chain has TRBV5-4 and TRBJ1-2; TRBD1 might be the D (6 bases). Germline V gene sequence: CDR1 SGHNT, CDR2 YYREEE (reference sequence). V was pared by 4 bases and J by 6 bases, with 16 bases between. CDR3 size: 14 residues.

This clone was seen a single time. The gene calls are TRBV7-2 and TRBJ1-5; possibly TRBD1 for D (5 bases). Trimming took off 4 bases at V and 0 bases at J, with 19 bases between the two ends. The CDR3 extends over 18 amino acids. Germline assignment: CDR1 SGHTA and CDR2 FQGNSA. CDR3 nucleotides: TGTGCCAGCAGCTCAGAGGGCCAGGGAGTCAATAGCAATCAGCCCCAGCATTTT. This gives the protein CASSSEGQGVNSNQPQHF. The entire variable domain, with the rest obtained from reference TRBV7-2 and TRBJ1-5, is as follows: GAGVSQSPSNKVTEKGKDVELRCDPISGHTALYWYRQSLGQGLEFLIYFQGNSAPDKSGLPSDRFSAERTGGSVSTLTIQRTQQEDSAVYLCASSSEGQGVNSNQPQHFGDGTRLSIL.

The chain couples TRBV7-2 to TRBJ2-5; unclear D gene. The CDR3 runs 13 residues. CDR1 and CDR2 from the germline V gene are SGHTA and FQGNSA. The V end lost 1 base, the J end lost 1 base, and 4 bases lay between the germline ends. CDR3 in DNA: TGTGCCAGCAGCTTAGTCTCCCAAGAGACCCAGTACTTC. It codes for CASSLVSQETQYF.

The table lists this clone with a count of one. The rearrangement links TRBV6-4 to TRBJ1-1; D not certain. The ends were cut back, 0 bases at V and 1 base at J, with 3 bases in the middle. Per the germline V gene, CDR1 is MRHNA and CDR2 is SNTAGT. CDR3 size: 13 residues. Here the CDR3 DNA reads TGTGCCAGCAGTGACTCGCCGAACACTGAAGCTTTCTTT. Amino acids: CASSDSPNTEAFF.

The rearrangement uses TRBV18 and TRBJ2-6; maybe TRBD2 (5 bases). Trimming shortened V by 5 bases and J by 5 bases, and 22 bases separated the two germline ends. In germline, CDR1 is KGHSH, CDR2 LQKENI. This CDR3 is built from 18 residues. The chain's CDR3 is CASSICTDLQSRANVLTF. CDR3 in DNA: TGTGCCAGCTCAATTTGTACGGACTTACAAAGTCGGGCCAACGTCCTGACTTTC.

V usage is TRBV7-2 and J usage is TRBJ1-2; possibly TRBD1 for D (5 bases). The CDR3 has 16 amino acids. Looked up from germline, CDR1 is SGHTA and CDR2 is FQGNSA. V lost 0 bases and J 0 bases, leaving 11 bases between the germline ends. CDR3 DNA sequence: TGTGCCAGCAGCTTAGCGCGCGGGGCCTCTAACTATGGCTACACCTTC. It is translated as CASSLARGASNYGYTF.

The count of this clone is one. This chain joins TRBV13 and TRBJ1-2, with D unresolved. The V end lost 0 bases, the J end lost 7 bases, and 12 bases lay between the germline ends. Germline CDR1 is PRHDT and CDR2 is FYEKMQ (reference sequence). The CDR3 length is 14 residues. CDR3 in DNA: TGTGCCAGCAGCTTAGGCTCGCAGGAGTTTGGCTACACCTTC. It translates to CASSLGSQEFGYTF.

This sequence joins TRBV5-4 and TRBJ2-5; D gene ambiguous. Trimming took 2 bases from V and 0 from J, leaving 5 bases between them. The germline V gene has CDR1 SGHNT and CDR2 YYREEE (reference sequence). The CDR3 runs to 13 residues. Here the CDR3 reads CASSLSYQETQYF. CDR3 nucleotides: TGTGCCAGCAGCTTAAGCTACCAAGAGACCCAGTACTTC.